The sequence of this T cell receptor (beta chain) was determined in a study of naive and memory T cell subsets. Adult healthy volunteers gave 2.5 ml peripheral blood for whole-blood RNA. TCR cDNA received a 3' ligated oligonucleotide that carried a UMI. Cells were not sorted; total RNA input targeted about 1 to 1000 ng. Alpha and beta constant region primers primed reverse transcription for blood and skin samples. Ligated cDNA underwent four rounds of PCR with nested alpha and beta constant region primers and SP2. Using its own MiXCR run on the 5' RACE reads, TCRdb lists one record per CDR3 protein. In the table there are over 25,000 distinct CDR3 sequences, roughly 25% of which are singletons. This clonotype was found many times. V was cut by 7 bases and J by 0 bases, with 10 bases left in between. Germline-derived CDR1 and CDR2 are SQVTM and ANQGSEA. CDR3 length: 13 amino acids.

This clonotype was sampled from a female donor in good health. The V and J genes are TRBV29-1 and TRBJ1-3, with D hard to call. The CDR3 DNA reads TGCAGCGCGACGGCCCGCTCTGGAAACACCATATATTTT. Its translation is CSATARSGNTIYF.